The 30 T cell receptor beta chains below come from one sample, sequenced in a study of glioma-infiltrating T cells. Amplification of TCR alpha and beta CDR3 regions from RNA used iRepertoire nested multiplex PCR. Via MiXCR, TCRdb re-called the multiplex PCR reads, giving one row per CDR3 protein. This table has 150,000 to 200,000 distinct CDR3 sequences, 25% to 35% appearing once. Specimen: glioma tissue, nonneoplastic brain tissue, or PBMCs (not recorded which). These receptors were collected from a human donor with low-grade glioma or glioblastoma, undergoing nonglioma brain surgery, or in good health (not recorded which).

This clonotype has at least ten counts. V is TRBV15 and J is TRBJ2-1; no definite D call. The germline CDR1 and CDR2 sequences are LNHNV and YYDKDF (reference sequence). Trimming cost V 4 bases and J 3 bases, with 7 bases left between them. The CDR3 totals 13 residues. The CDR3 DNA follows: TGTGCCACCAGCAAACTGTACTACAATGAGCAGTTCTTC. Amino acids: CATSKLYYNEQFF.

Worth noting for this clonotype: At one boundary the junction diverges from the germline segment, which might be a read error. The rearrangement links TRBV10-3 to TRBJ2-6; D is perhaps TRBD1 or TRBD2 (5 bases each). The CDR3 sequence is 14 residues long. Germline V gives CDR1 ENHRY, CDR2 SYGVKD. The chain's CDR3 is CALSSRGGANVLPF. The CDR3 bases are TGTGCCCTCAGTTCACGGGGTGGGGCCAACGTCCTCCCTTTC.

There are many counts of this clonotype. The chain has TRBV25-1 and TRBJ2-5, with 8 bases fitting TRBD2. CDR1 is MGHDK, CDR2 SYGVNS, per germline. This CDR3 region has 17 residues. After removal of 1 base from V and 1 base from J, the junction contained 8 bases not matched to a gene. The CDR3 region has the DNA TGTGCCAGCAGTGAATTTAATAGCGGGACCCCCCAAGAGACCCAGTACTTC. Translating it yields CASSEFNSGTPQETQYF.

This clonotype was seen a few times. The chain couples TRBV4-3 to TRBJ2-7; D ambiguous. Trimming took 0 bases from V and 0 from J, leaving 9 bases between them. Per germline, CDR1 LGHNA and CDR2 YSLEER. The CDR3 loop spans 15 amino acids. The CDR3 coding sequence is TGCGCCAGCAGCCAAGATACTCACAGCTCCTACGAGCAGTACTTC. Translating it yields CASSQDTHSSYEQYF.

This clonotype turned up a few times. The chain carries TRBV4-1 and TRBJ1-5; unclear D gene. The CDR3 is made up of 15 amino acids. Germline V gene data show CDR1 as MGHRA and CDR2 as YSYEKL. V lost 4 bases to trimming and J lost 7 bases, with 17 bases between them. The CDR3 protein is CASSPGEGAGQPQHF. CDR3 coding DNA: TGCGCCAGCAGCCCAGGCGAGGGAGCCGGGCAGCCCCAGCATTTT.

As regards this clonotype: The junction and the germline gene differ at one end; a read error may be behind it. CDR3 in amino acids: CAISTPGTGAYEQYF. Written as DNA, the CDR3 is TGTGCCATTAGTACCCCCGGGACAGGGGCGTACGAGCAGTACTTC. The chain recombines TRBV19 with TRBJ2-7; 10 nucleotides agree with TRBD1. The CDR3 contains 15 residues. The V gene's germline CDR1 is LNHDA and CDR2 SQIVND (reference sequence).

V usage is TRBV19 and J usage is TRBJ2-1, with 10 bases fitting TRBD2. CDR1 is LNHDA, CDR2 SQIVND, per germline (reference sequence). Germline trimming cut 5 bases from V and 9 bases from J; bases unmatched to any gene: 7. There are 14 residues in the CDR3. The CDR3: CASSGASGSSEQFF. The CDR3 DNA reads TGTGCCAGTAGTGGGGCTAGCGGGAGTAGTGAGCAGTTCTTC.

This clonotype was seen at least ten times. CDR3 DNA: TGTGCCACCAGCATTGGGGCAGGGATCCCCCCGGGTGAGCAGTTCTTC. This encodes CATSIGAGIPPGEQFF. The J gene is TRBJ2-1, the V gene TRBV15; TRBD1 is a possible D gene (5 bases). Germline CDR1 reads LNHNV; CDR2 reads YYDKDF (reference sequence). The CDR3 contains 16 residues. Trimming shortened V by 4 bases and J by 9 bases, and 22 bases separated the two germline ends.

This clonotype was counted many times. The chain has TRBV7-2 and TRBJ2-1; TRBD2 aligns across 8 bases. Per the germline V gene, CDR1 is SGHTA and CDR2 is FQGNSA. The CDR3 length is 16 residues. Trimming at V came to 5 bases and at J to 5 bases, leaving 11 bases not matched to a gene. In nucleotides, the CDR3 is TGTGCCAGCAGCCTCCGAGCGGGAGTAGGGGACAATGAGCAGTTCTTC. Protein product: CASSLRAGVGDNEQFF.

This clonotype was observed at least ten times. V and J are TRBV20-1 and TRBJ2-1; 13 positions agree with TRBD2. The V gene's germline CDR1 is DFQATT and CDR2 SNEGSKA (reference sequence). J lost 9 bases, V lost 5 bases, and 10 bases had no gene match. The CDR3 contains 15 residues. CDR3 protein: CSAPWTSGRFSEQFF. The CDR3 nucleotides read TGCAGTGCTCCCTGGACTAGCGGGAGATTCAGTGAGCAGTTCTTC.

This clonotype came up many times. The rearrangement uses TRBV7-9 and TRBJ1-1, with TRBD1 identical over 11 bases. V lost 5 bases to trimming and J lost 3 bases; unmatched junction nucleotides: 17. The CDR3 covers 19 residues. Germline values: CDR1 SEHNR, CDR2 FQNEAQ (reference sequence). CDR3 DNA: TGTGCCAGCAGCCCCCCGAGGTTCGGGACAGGGGGTTCGCACACTGAAGCTTTCTTT. Protein sequence: CASSPPRFGTGGSHTEAFF.

The J gene is TRBJ1-1, the V gene TRBV28, with a possible D match to TRBD1 (6 bases). The V and J ends lost 5 bases and 6 bases respectively, with 16 bases between them. CDR3 length equals 14 residues. Per the germline V gene, CDR1 is MDHEN and CDR2 is SYDVKM. The CDR3 is CASSPGTFVAEAFF. The CDR3 DNA is TGTGCCAGCAGTCCCGGGACATTCGTCGCTGAAGCTTTCTTT.

The chain is built from TRBV29-1 and TRBJ1-6; D perhaps matches TRBD1 (5 bases). Germline CDR1 reads SQVTM; CDR2 reads ANQGSEA. Trimming removed 2 bases from V and 8 bases from J, with 13 bases in between. The CDR3 has 14 amino acids. Written as DNA, the CDR3 is TGCAGCGTTGAACCGAAAAGGGGAGATTCACCCCTCCACTTT. It translates to CSVEPKRGDSPLHF.

The rearrangement links TRBV29-1 to TRBJ1-2; no firm D call. Germline-derived CDR1 and CDR2 are SQVTM and ANQGSEA. The CDR3 has 15 amino acids. With 0 bases removed from V and 7 bases from J, the gap between germline ends came to 18 bases. The CDR3 DNA sequence: TGCAGCGTTGAAGATCGAGGTGGCCGGCTGTGTGGCTACACCTTC. This encodes CSVEDRGGRLCGYTF.

In regard to this clonotype: A much larger clone differs by one base, so this may be a read error. The CDR3 region has the DNA TGTGCCAGCAGCTCTGTGACAGGACCCAACTACAAGCAGTACTTC. Translation: CASSSVTGPNYKQYF. The chain combines TRBV6-1 with TRBJ2-7; D may be TRBD1 (6 bases). CDR1 is MNHNS, CDR2 SASEGT, per germline. The CDR3 is 15 amino acids.

This clonotype was observed many times. This chain uses TRBV18 with TRBJ1-1, with D tentatively TRBD1 (5 bases). The CDR3 is 15 residues long. Looked up from germline, CDR1 is KGHSH and CDR2 is LQKENI. Trimming shortened V by 8 bases and J by 4 bases, and 20 bases separated the two germline ends. The CDR3, as DNA: TGTGCCAGCACCCCCCTAAGGCAGGGAAGCACTGAAGCTTTCTTT. Translation gives CASTPLRQGSTEAFF.

This clonotype was seen many times. The chain has TRBV25-1 and TRBJ2-7; perhaps TRBD1 as D (6 bases). The V gene lost 5 bases and the J gene lost 3 bases, with 11 bases spanning the gap. The CDR3 extends over 13 amino acids. Germline assignment: CDR1 MGHDK and CDR2 SYGVNS. This CDR3 is CASSSQGIYEQYF. For the CDR3, the DNA is TGTGCCAGCAGTTCCCAGGGGATCTACGAGCAGTACTTC.

This chain connects TRBV6-1 to TRBJ2-7; D uncertain. The CDR3 is 11 amino acids. Trimming shortened V by 8 bases and J by 3 bases, and 8 bases separated the two germline ends. Germline V gene sequence: CDR1 MNHNS, CDR2 SASEGT. In DNA, the CDR3 is TGTGCCAGCCTAGACTTCTACGAGCAGTACTTC. Residues: CASLDFYEQYF.

This clonotype was seen at least ten times. The chain couples TRBV7-2 to TRBJ2-7; 14 bases match TRBD2. CDR3 length equals 16 residues. J gave up 7 bases and V 5 bases, and 10 bases lay outside the gene matches. Germline-derived CDR1 and CDR2 are SGHTA and FQGNSA. The CDR3 DNA sequence: TGTGCCAGCAGCCCCCAGGGACTAGCGGGGGCGGGGGAGCAGTACTTC. This codes for CASSPQGLAGAGEQYF.

V gene TRBV19 combines with J gene TRBJ2-1, with 10 bases lining up with TRBD2. The CDR3 sequence is 16 residues long. Looked up from germline, CDR1 is LNHDA and CDR2 is SQIVND (reference sequence). The ends lost 6 bases at V and 10 bases at J; junction bases unmatched: 15. The CDR3 bases are TGTGCCAGTAGCCACCGAGCGGGAGGGCGTCATTCGGAGCAGTTCTTC. This encodes CASSHRAGGRHSEQFF.

A note on this clonotype: One end of the junction does not line up with germline, which may come from a read error. The chain carries TRBV7-3 and TRBJ2-6, with D tentatively TRBD1 (5 bases). This CDR3 is built from 16 residues. In germline, CDR1 is SGHTA, CDR2 FQGTGA. CDR3: CASSVGRGGGDNVLTF. In DNA form, the CDR3 reads TGTGCCAGCAGCGTGGGAAGGGGCGGTGGGGACAACGTCCTGACTTTC. The whole variable domain, filled in from reference TRBV7-3 and TRBJ2-6, reads GAGVSQTPSNKVTEKGKYVELRCDPISGHTALYWYRQSLGQGPEFLIYFQGTGAADDSGLPNDRFFAVRPEGSVSTLKIQRTERGDSAVYLCASSVGRGGGDNVLTFGAGSRLTVL.

This clonotype was counted at least ten times. The chain uses TRBV28 and TRBJ2-1, with 7 nucleotides matching TRBD2. The length of the CDR3 is 17 residues. The J segment lost 1 base and the V segment lost 2 bases, leaving 8 bases of the junction unmatched. Germline V lookup: CDR1 MDHEN, CDR2 SYDVKM. The DNA for the CDR3 is TGTGCCAGCAGTTTAGTGCGGGAGTATGAGTCCTACAATGAGCAGTTCTTC. Its protein product is CASSLVREYESYNEQFF.

Points on this clonotype: A much larger clonotype is one base distant, so this may be a read error. The chain employs TRBV12-3 or TRBV12-4 and TRBJ2-2; D is unresolved. V shed 3 bases and J shed 7 bases, with 9 bases lying between them. This CDR3 comprises 13 residues. The DNA for the CDR3 is TGTGCCAGCAGTTTGAGACGGGTCGGGGAGCTGTTTTTT. Translated, it gives CASSLRRVGELFF.

This clonotype appeared a single time. The rearrangement links TRBV24-1 to TRBJ2-1; D uncertain. The germline V gene has CDR1 KGHDR and CDR2 SFDVKD. The CDR3 extends over 13 amino acids. V was cut by 5 bases and J by 7 bases, with 11 bases left in between. The CDR3 DNA reads as TGTGCCACCAGTGGAAATGAAGGGAATGAGCAGTTCTTC. Protein sequence: CATSGNEGNEQFF.

Many counts were recorded for this clonotype. The chain has TRBV6-2 or TRBV6-3 and TRBJ2-3; 8 nucleotides line up with TRBD2. The CDR3 loop spans 17 amino acids. Per germline, CDR1 MNHEY and CDR2 SVGEGT. The J segment lost 8 bases and the V segment lost 6 bases, leaving 19 bases of the junction unmatched. The CDR3 coding sequence is TGTGCCAGCAGCACCACCCCTTTCGGGAGGGCCGCGGCTACGCAGTATTTT. Translating gives CASSTTPFGRAAATQYF.

J is TRBJ2-1 and V is TRBV6-4; TRBD2 matches at 10 bases. V trimming: 6 bases; J trimming: 12 bases; junction bases outside the gene matches: 8. Germline V gene sequence: CDR1 MRHNA, CDR2 SNTAGT. The CDR3 runs 13 residues. The CDR3 DNA sequence: TGTGCCAGCAGCTTCCTAGCGGGAGACGGGCAGTTCTTC. Translating gives CASSFLAGDGQFF.

This clonotype was seen ten or more times. The genes are TRBV24-1 and TRBJ2-2; D unclear. Germline CDR1 reads KGHDR; CDR2 reads SFDVKD. Between the trimmed V and J ends, which lost 6 bases and 2 bases, there was a span of 9 bases. The CDR3 runs to 14 residues. This CDR3 reads CATSSVFNTGELFF. DNA of the CDR3: TGTGCCACCAGTTCCGTTTTCAACACCGGGGAGCTGTTTTTT.

In its sample, this clonotype was seen many times. The CDR3 DNA is TGCAGTGCTAGAGATGTGGGGCTAGCGGGAACAGATACGCAGTATTTT. The encoded protein is CSARDVGLAGTDTQYF. The chain combines TRBV20-1 with TRBJ2-3, with 9 bases lining up with TRBD2. Germline-derived CDR1 and CDR2 are DFQATT and SNEGSKA (reference sequence). This CDR3 has 16 amino acids. Trimming cost V 0 bases and J 3 bases; bases outside gene matches: 7.

This clonotype was detected ten times or more. The rearrangement uses TRBV7-2 and TRBJ1-5; the D is unclear. Germline assignment: CDR1 SGHTA and CDR2 FQGNSA. The CDR3 extends over 12 amino acids. The germline V and J ends were trimmed by 1 base and 8 bases, with 6 bases remaining between them. As DNA, the CDR3 is TGTGCCAGCAGCTTAGTTTGGGAGCCCCAGCATTTT. Protein sequence: CASSLVWEPQHF. Supplemented by reference TRBV7-2 and TRBJ1-5, the full variable domain reads GAGVSQSPSNKVTEKGKDVELRCDPISGHTALYWYRQSLGQGLEFLIYFQGNSAPDKSGLPSDRFSAERTGGSVSTLTIQRTQQEDSAVYLCASSLVWEPQHFGDGTRLSIL.

This clonotype has ten or more counts. The chain links TRBV6-1 to TRBJ1-3; D is possibly TRBD1 (5 bases). There are 18 residues in the CDR3. Looked up from germline, CDR1 is MNHNS and CDR2 is SASEGT. Trimming took off 5 bases at V and 0 bases at J, with 20 bases between the two ends. As DNA, the CDR3 is TGTGCCAGCAGTTACTATCTTATCGGTGGGGCCTCTGGAAACACCATATATTTT. Its translation is CASSYYLIGGASGNTIYF.